This passage covers 28 T cell receptor beta chains from one sample sequenced in a study of blood T cells in healthy people across ages. With a J-beta primer mix and a sample-barcoded 5' primer, a second PCR ran about 7 to 12 cycles. TCRdb re-analysed the 5' RACE reads in MiXCR, keeping a single row per CDR3 protein. The profile shows just over 1 million distinct CDR3 sequences, 45% of them singletons. The source material was blood. The receptors shown here come from a woman aged 60-75 years in good health.

The CDR3 DNA follows: TGTGCCAGCAGTTCTCCGCCCCTTTTAGGTGAAAAACTGTTTTTT. Translated: CASSSPPLLGEKLFF. The rearrangement joins TRBV27 to TRBJ1-4; D ambiguous. The CDR3 consists of 15 residues. Per the germline V gene, CDR1 is MNHEY and CDR2 is SMNVEV (reference sequence). V gave up 4 bases and J gave up 7 bases, with 16 bases separating them. The full variable domain, its missing parts supplied by reference TRBV27 and TRBJ1-4, is EAQVTQNPRYLITVTGKKLTVTCSQNMNHEYMSWYRQDPGLGLRQIYYSMNVEVTDKGDVPEGYKVSRKEKRNFPLILESPSPNQTSLYFCASSSPPLLGEKLFFGSGTQLSVL.

In its sample, this clonotype was seen a few times. CDR3 loop: CASSFSPDRNTEAFF. The CDR3 DNA reads as TGTGCCAGCAGTTTTTCCCCTGACAGGAACACTGAAGCTTTCTTT. V usage is TRBV27 and J usage is TRBJ1-1; weak D call: TRBD1 (5 bases). The germline gives CDR1 MNHEY, CDR2 SMNVEV (reference sequence). The CDR3 covers 15 residues. Trimming left V 3 bases short and J 1 base short, with 12 bases between.

The chain combines TRBV10-2 with TRBJ2-1; perhaps D is TRBD1 or TRBD2 (5 bases each). The CDR3 is 14 residues long. V lost 7 bases, J lost 8 bases, and 18 bases lay in between. The germline V gene has CDR1 WSHSY and CDR2 SAAADI. The CDR3 is CASTVGTLNHEQFF. For the CDR3, the DNA is TGCGCCAGCACCGTGGGGACGTTGAACCATGAGCAGTTCTTC.

This chain joins TRBV4-1 and TRBJ1-4, with 7 bases aligning to TRBD1. Unmatched junction bases numbered 7, after V lost 0 bases and J lost 6 bases. Germline-derived CDR1 and CDR2 are MGHRA and YSYEKL. The CDR3 has 16 amino acids. The CDR3 is CASSQEGQGGYEKLFF. The CDR3 nucleotides read TGCGCCAGCAGCCAAGAAGGGCAGGGGGGATATGAAAAACTGTTTTTT.

The chain employs TRBV6-1 and TRBJ1-1; D gene uncertain. Trimming took 0 bases from V and 0 from J, leaving 8 bases between them. Germline V gives CDR1 MNHNS, CDR2 SASEGT. The CDR3 sequence is 15 residues long. CDR3 protein: CASSEAPTVNTEAFF. CDR3 nucleotides: TGTGCCAGCAGTGAAGCGCCGACGGTGAACACTGAAGCTTTCTTT.

The chain couples TRBV9 to TRBJ2-5; 7 nucleotides agree with TRBD1. Germline CDR1 and CDR2: SGDLS and YYNGEE. The trim removed 4 bases at V and 5 bases at J, leaving 8 bases unmatched. The CDR3 has 14 amino acids. For the CDR3, the DNA is TGTGCCAGCAGCCCTCGACAGGGATCCGAGACCCAGTACTTC. It encodes CASSPRQGSETQYF.

This clonotype came up a few times. The rearrangement joins TRBV20-1 to TRBJ2-5; D may be TRBD1 (5 bases). CDR1 DFQATT and CDR2 SNEGSKA come from the germline V gene (reference sequence). The CDR3 is made up of 14 amino acids. Trimming took off 0 bases at V and 1 base at J, with 9 bases between the two ends. For the CDR3, the DNA is TGCAGTGCTAGAGATACAGGATCCCAAGAGACCCAGTACTTC. It translates to CSARDTGSQETQYF.

V is TRBV3-1 and J is TRBJ1-2, with 9 positions matching TRBD1. The CDR3 has 15 amino acids. With 1 base clipped from V and 4 bases from J, the junction kept 4 bases outside the gene matches. The germline V gene encodes CDR1 LGHDT and CDR2 YNNKEL (reference sequence). The CDR3, as DNA: TGTGCCAGCAGCCAAGTATCGGGACAGGGCTATGGCTACACCTTC. This encodes CASSQVSGQGYGYTF.

V is TRBV9 and J is TRBJ1-2, with D unclear. The CDR3 contains 14 residues. The germline V gene has CDR1 SGDLS and CDR2 YYNGEE. V lost 3 bases, J lost 9 bases, and 18 bases lay in between. The CDR3 sequence is CASSASSDLESYTF. DNA of the CDR3: TGTGCCAGCAGCGCCTCCTCCGACCTAGAGAGCTACACCTTC.

V gene TRBV5-6 combines with J gene TRBJ2-5; 8 nucleotides line up with TRBD1. The junction had 23 bases not matched to a gene; V was cut back by 4 bases and J by 9 bases. CDR1 and CDR2 (germline): SGHDT, YYEEEE. The length of the CDR3 is 18 residues. CDR3 loop: CASSHRRLDRVYEGAQYF. CDR3 bases: TGTGCCAGCAGCCATCGGAGGTTGGACAGGGTCTACGAAGGGGCCCAGTACTTC.

Concerning this clonotype: The germline gene is not matched at one end of the junction; a read error may be the cause. The rearrangement joins TRBV27 to TRBJ2-1, with 13 bases fitting TRBD2. This CDR3 region has 15 residues. Germline-derived CDR1 and CDR2 are MNHEY and SMNVEV (reference sequence). The CDR3 bases are TGTGCCAGCAGTTCCGGACTAGCGGGAGTCAATGGGCAGTTCTTC. Translated, it gives CASSSGLAGVNGQFF.

A few counts support this clonotype. The chain carries TRBV27 and TRBJ2-7, with 9 bases fitting TRBD1. The CDR3 is 16 amino acids. V lost 4 bases, J lost 4 bases, and 11 bases stayed unmatched. CDR1 is MNHEY and CDR2 is SMNVEV in the germline V gene (reference sequence). This CDR3 is CASSSNRGRAWYEQYF. The CDR3 DNA is TGTGCCAGCAGTTCCAACAGGGGGCGGGCTTGGTACGAGCAGTACTTC.

The rearrangement links TRBV5-1 to TRBJ2-1; perhaps TRBD1 as D (5 bases). Trimming shortened V by 4 bases and J by 0 bases, and 11 bases separated the two germline ends. Germline V gene data show CDR1 as SGHRS and CDR2 as YFSETQ. This CDR3 comprises 15 residues. The CDR3 DNA reads as TGCGCCAGCAGCCCGACAGCCAGCTCCTACAATGAGCAGTTCTTC. Protein sequence: CASSPTASSYNEQFF.

A note on this clonotype: Compared with germline, one end of the junction differs, possibly owing to a read error. V and J are TRBV5-1 and TRBJ2-7, with 7 positions matching TRBD1. From germline, CDR1 is SGHRS and CDR2 YFSETQ. This CDR3 is built from 17 residues. This chain's CDR3 is CACSLAGRPGGSYEQYF. The CDR3 nucleotides read TGCGCCTGCAGCTTGGCTGGACGACCAGGGGGCTCCTACGAGCAGTACTTC.

The chain links TRBV5-5 to TRBJ1-5, with unresolved D. This CDR3 has 14 amino acids. Germline V gene lookup returns CDR1 SGHKS and CDR2 YYEKEE (reference sequence). Trimming shortened V by 2 bases and J by 1 base, and 7 bases separated the two germline ends. The CDR3 region is CASSFGMSNQPQHF. CDR3 sequence (DNA): TGTGCCAGCAGCTTTGGGATGAGCAATCAGCCCCAGCATTTT.

In this sample, this clonotype turned up a few times. The V call is TRBV28, the J call TRBJ2-3; 8 bases match TRBD1. This CDR3 contains 16 residues. V lost 7 bases to trimming and J lost 3 bases; unmatched junction nucleotides: 12. Germline CDR1 and CDR2: MDHEN and SYDVKM. The CDR3 region has the DNA TGTGCCAGCAACGGATTGACAGGGGTGGGTACAGATACGCAGTATTTT. The encoded protein is CASNGLTGVGTDTQYF.

The gene calls are TRBV5-1 and TRBJ2-5; 7 bases line up with TRBD1. The CDR3 is 14 amino acids. CDR1 is SGHRS and CDR2 is YFSETQ in the germline V gene. V shed 0 bases and J 5 bases; nucleotides not matched to a gene: 4. The DNA for the CDR3 is TGCGCCAGCAGCTTGGAGGGGGCAGTGGAGACCCAGTACTTC. This encodes CASSLEGAVETQYF.

This clonotype was recorded once. The chain is built from TRBV21-1 and TRBJ2-5; the table's D call of TRBD2 was not tested on the DNA. TRBV21-1 is a known pseudogene. The length of the CDR3 is 15 residues. The CDR3 spells CASSLRTRPFGEQYF. As DNA, the CDR3 is TGTGCCAGCAGCCTTAGGACTAGGCCCTTTGGGGAGCAGTACTTC.

This clonotype was counted a few times. The chain couples TRBV4-2 to TRBJ2-2; 7 nucleotides agree with TRBD2. The length of the CDR3 is 18 residues. Germline CDR1 LGHNA, CDR2 YNFKEQ. Trimming took 1 base from V and 5 from J; bases not matched to a gene: 13. The CDR3: CASSQGAGREGLTGELFF. CDR3 nucleotide sequence: TGTGCCAGCAGCCAAGGAGCTGGGAGGGAGGGGTTGACCGGGGAGCTGTTTTTT.

J is TRBJ2-7 and V is TRBV9, with a weak D call TRBD1 (6 bases). Deletions cut 6 bases from V and 2 bases from J, with 15 bases between. Germline values: CDR1 SGDLS, CDR2 YYNGEE. There are 14 residues in the CDR3. CDR3 sequence reads: CASTPGVATYEQYF. In DNA form, the CDR3 reads TGTGCCAGCACCCCAGGGGTTGCGACCTACGAGCAGTACTTC.

This chain joins TRBV20-1 and TRBJ1-2; D remains ambiguous. The CDR3 extends over 16 amino acids. CDR1 and CDR2 from the germline V gene are DFQATT and SNEGSKA (reference sequence). V lost 2 bases and J lost 4, with 20 bases in between. CDR3 residues: CSARKVGLVDGYGYTF. The CDR3 DNA reads TGCAGTGCTAGAAAAGTTGGACTGGTAGACGGCTATGGCTACACCTTC.

V is TRBV6-5 and J is TRBJ2-1; D is tentatively TRBD1 or TRBD2 (5 bases each). CDR3 size: 13 residues. CDR1 is MNHEY, CDR2 SVGAGI, per germline. Trimming pared 10 bases from V and 6 bases from J, leaving 16 bases between. The CDR3 loop reads CATLVLGVNEQFF. Here the CDR3 DNA reads TGTGCCACTCTAGTTTTGGGGGTCAATGAGCAGTTCTTC.

This clonotype was detected only a few times. This chain uses TRBV5-5 with TRBJ2-6; the D gene is possibly TRBD1 (6 bases). This CDR3 is built from 19 residues. The V end lost 5 bases, the J end lost 0 bases, and 21 bases lay between the germline ends. The germline gives CDR1 SGHKS, CDR2 YYEKEE (reference sequence). The CDR3 sequence: CASRPGPGHARSGANVLTF. For the CDR3, the DNA is TGTGCCAGCAGACCCGGCCCGGGACATGCTCGCTCTGGGGCCAACGTCCTGACTTTC.

J is TRBJ2-7 and V is TRBV28; 14 nucleotides line up with TRBD2. This CDR3 is 20 amino acids long. CDR1 MDHEN and CDR2 SYDVKM come from the germline V gene. The V segment lost 5 bases and the J segment 1 base; nucleotides outside the gene matches: 16. The CDR3 DNA is TGTGCCAGCAGTCCACATCCCGGACTAGCGGGAGGAACCCCTTCCTACGAGCAGTACTTC. This encodes CASSPHPGLAGGTPSYEQYF.

The chain joins TRBV6-2 or TRBV6-3 to TRBJ1-5, with no clear D. This CDR3 contains 14 residues. V lost 7 bases and J 3 bases, leaving 13 bases between the germline ends. From germline, CDR1 is MNHEY and CDR2 SVGEGT. Written as DNA, the CDR3 is TGTGCCAGCACCGACTGGCAGATCAATCAGCCCCAGCATTTT. Residues: CASTDWQINQPQHF.

This clonotype occurred a few times. The chain has TRBV4-1 and TRBJ2-7, with D perhaps TRBD2 (6 bases). CDR1 is MGHRA and CDR2 is YSYEKL in the germline V gene. The ends were cut back, 1 base at V and 2 bases at J, with 12 bases in the middle. The length of the CDR3 is 15 residues. CDR3 nucleotide sequence: TGCGCCAGCAGCCAAGGGGCGGGGCCCCCCTACGAGCAGTACTTC. This gives the protein CASSQGAGPPYEQYF.

This clonotype appeared a few times. The chain uses TRBV11-2 and TRBJ1-2; D is undetermined. This CDR3 is built from 12 residues. Per the germline V gene, CDR1 is SGHAT and CDR2 is FQNNGV. Trimming took off 5 bases at V and 5 bases at J, with 9 bases between the two ends. CDR3 bases: TGTGCCAGCAGCCCCGTGGTTTATGGCTACACCTTC. This translates into CASSPVVYGYTF.

V is TRBV2 and J is TRBJ2-3; 7 nucleotides match TRBD1. This CDR3 has 15 amino acids. The V gene's germline CDR1 is SNHLY and CDR2 FYNNEI. Losses at the gene ends were 4 bases for V and 0 bases for J; bases not matched to a gene: 4. CDR3 bases: TGTGCCAGCAGTGTCAGGGGGACAAGCACAGATACGCAGTATTTT. This gives the protein CASSVRGTSTDTQYF.